The 31 T cell receptor beta chains below come from one sample, sequenced in a study of blood T cell repertoires in COVID-19. TCRdb keeps only in-frame clones here, not all; method: immunoSEQ multiplex PCR. The table includes 210,000 or so clones, 70% to 90% detected once. The sequencing sample was made of PBMCs or T cells enriched from blood (not recorded which). These TCRs come from a man under 40 who had recovered from COVID-19.

Of note for this clone: This sample also contains other DNA sequences that code for the same CDR3. This rearrangement joins TRBV9 to TRBJ2-7, with 7 bases aligning to TRBD2. CDR3 length equals 12 residues. V shed 2 bases, J shed 5 bases, and the junction held 1 base outside the gene matches. Looked up from germline, CDR1 is SGDLS and CDR2 is YYNGEE. The CDR3 is CASSVGGNEQYF. In DNA, the CDR3 is TGTGCCAGCAGCGTCGGGGGGAACGAGCAGTACTTC.

The chain employs TRBV5-1 and TRBJ1-2; D remains unclear. The CDR3 has 12 amino acids. Trimming stripped 0 bases from V and 7 bases from J, with 7 bases between. Germline V gene lookup returns CDR1 SGHRS and CDR2 YFSETQ. The CDR3 sequence is CASSLGTSGYTF. CDR3 nucleotides: TGCGCCAGCAGCTTGGGAACGAGTGGCTACACCTTC.

V and J are TRBV13 and TRBJ1-5; 9 bases agree with TRBD1. Germline CDR1 reads PRHDT; CDR2 reads FYEKMQ (reference sequence). V shed 5 bases, J shed 7 bases, and the junction held 12 bases outside the gene matches. The CDR3 consists of 16 residues. In DNA, the CDR3 is TGTGCCAGCAGCGCCCGTTTACAGGGGGCTGACCAGCCCCAGCATTTT. Translation: CASSARLQGADQPQHF.

The CDR3 reads CAWSRDPTGTGNYNYGYTF. The CDR3 bases are TGTGCCTGGAGCCGAGACCCTACCGGGACAGGGAACTATAACTATGGCTACACCTTC. The chain employs TRBV30 and TRBJ1-2; 9 bases map to TRBD1. The germline V gene encodes CDR1 GTSNPN and CDR2 SVGIG (reference sequence). V trimming: 3 bases; J trimming: 1 base; junction bases outside the gene matches: 18. The CDR3 is made up of 19 amino acids.

The gene calls are TRBV12-5 and TRBJ2-7, with 12 bases aligning to TRBD2. V lost 2 bases, J lost 6 bases, and 20 bases stayed unmatched. There are 20 residues in the CDR3. Per the germline V gene, CDR1 is LGHNT and CDR2 is FRNRAP. This CDR3 reads CASGLPRRLAGVLGTCEQYF. For the CDR3, the DNA is TGTGCTAGTGGTTTGCCACGCCGACTAGCGGGAGTCCTCGGGACGTGCGAGCAGTACTTC.

The chain carries TRBV5-5 and TRBJ1-2; D gene unclear. The CDR3 loop spans 15 amino acids. V shed 2 bases and J shed 4 bases, with 15 bases lying between them. Germline V CDR1 and CDR2: SGHKS, YYEKEE (reference sequence). This CDR3 is CASSLLPIEGYGYTF. For the CDR3, the DNA is TGTGCCAGCAGCTTACTACCGATCGAGGGCTATGGCTACACCTTC.

In this sample, this clone turned up once. The chain employs TRBV3-1 (or the pseudogene TRBV3-2) and TRBJ2-5; D gene ambiguous. The V and J ends lost 1 base and 0 bases respectively, with 3 bases between them. The CDR3 length is 13 residues. CDR1 and CDR2 from the germline V gene are LGHDT and YNNKEL (reference sequence). CDR3 coding DNA: TGTGCCAGCAGCCAAGTCGACCAAGAGACCCAGTACTTC. Protein sequence: CASSQVDQETQYF.

The rearrangement joins TRBV2 to TRBJ2-7; 13 nucleotides line up with TRBD2. Germline loops: CDR1 SNHLY, CDR2 FYNNEI. This CDR3 is built from 19 residues. Trimming at V came to 0 bases and at J to 1 base, leaving 9 bases not matched to a gene. The CDR3 DNA reads TGTGCCAGCAGTGAAGCCGGGACTAGCGGGAAAACAAATTCCTACGAGCAGTACTTC. Residues: CASSEAGTSGKTNSYEQYF.

V usage is TRBV4-2 and J usage is TRBJ2-7; tentatively, D is TRBD2 (6 bases). Trimming shortened V by 4 bases and J by 7 bases, and 14 bases separated the two germline ends. The CDR3 extends over 13 amino acids. The germline gives CDR1 LGHNA, CDR2 YNFKEQ. The DNA for the CDR3 is TGTGCCAGCAGCCGGCGGACTACTCAAGAGCAGTACTTC. Protein sequence: CASSRRTTQEQYF.

This clone has only one observation. The genes are TRBV10-1 and TRBJ1-1; D is perhaps TRBD1 (5 bases). From germline, CDR1 is WNHNN and CDR2 SYGVQD (reference sequence). Trimming took off 0 bases at V and 0 bases at J, with 11 bases between the two ends. The CDR3 covers 16 residues. The CDR3 sequence: CASSESNRFMNTEAFF. DNA of the CDR3: TGCGCCAGCAGTGAGTCGAACAGGTTTATGAACACTGAAGCTTTCTTT.

This chain links TRBV4-1 with TRBJ1-2, with D possibly being TRBD1 (6 bases). V shed 0 bases and J shed 3 bases, with 14 bases lying between them. This CDR3 comprises 16 residues. Per the germline V gene, CDR1 is MGHRA and CDR2 is YSYEKL. The CDR3 here is CASSQERQAVDYGYTF. The CDR3 DNA reads as TGCGCCAGCAGCCAAGAGAGACAGGCGGTCGACTATGGCTACACCTTC.

This chain uses TRBV5-1 with TRBJ1-2; 8 positions agree with TRBD1. Germline trimming cut 5 bases from V and 4 bases from J; bases unmatched to any gene: 10. CDR1 SGHRS and CDR2 YFSETQ come from the germline V gene. CDR3 length equals 15 residues. CDR3 amino acids: CASSPGGSVFYGYTF. The CDR3 DNA reads TGCGCCAGCAGTCCAGGGGGCTCCGTATTCTATGGCTACACCTTC.

This sequence joins TRBV5-1 and TRBJ2-3, with D perhaps TRBD1 (7 bases). V lost 6 bases and J 2 bases, leaving 16 bases between the germline ends. In germline, CDR1 is SGHRS, CDR2 YFSETQ. There are 15 residues in the CDR3. The CDR3 DNA reads TGCGCCAGCAAGGAGGGGACAGTGACCACAGATACGCAGTATTTT. Its protein is CASKEGTVTTDTQYF. The full variable domain, in which reference TRBV5-1 and TRBJ2-3 provide the parts outside the CDR3, is KAGVTQTPRYLIKTRGQQVTLSCSPISGHRSVSWYQQTPGQGLQFLFEYFSETQRNKGNFPGRFSGRQFSNSRSEMNVSTLELGDSALYLCASKEGTVTTDTQYFGPGTRLTVL.

This chain uses TRBV6-6 with TRBJ2-5; 9 bases line up with TRBD1. J lost 1 base, V lost 6 bases, and 6 bases had no gene match. This CDR3 spans 15 amino acids. Germline V gene sequence: CDR1 MNHNY, CDR2 SVGAGI (reference sequence). CDR3 in DNA: TGTGCCAGCAGGACCGACAGGGGGGTCCAAGAGACCCAGTACTTC. This sequence encodes CASRTDRGVQETQYF.

DNA for the CDR3: TGCAGCGTTGGTACAGGTTTCCCTAACTATGGCTACACCTTC. It translates to CSVGTGFPNYGYTF. The J gene is TRBJ1-2, the V gene TRBV29-1; tentatively, D is TRBD1 (5 bases). CDR3 length: 14 residues. V lost 4 bases to trimming and J lost 0 bases, with 12 bases between them. Per the germline V gene, CDR1 is SQVTM and CDR2 is ANQGSEA. The full variable domain, rest sourced from reference TRBV29-1 and TRBJ1-2, is SAVISQKPSRDICQRGTSLTIQCQVDSQVTMMFWYRQQPGQSLTLIATANQGSEATYESGFVIDKFPISRPNLTFSTLTVSNMSPEDSSIYLCSVGTGFPNYGYTFGSGTRLTVV.

The gene calls are TRBV18 and TRBJ2-5; 9 positions match TRBD1. Per germline, CDR1 KGHSH and CDR2 LQKENI. CDR3 length: 16 amino acids. Losses at the gene ends were 6 bases for V and 1 base for J; bases not matched to a gene: 9. For the CDR3, the DNA is TGTGCCAGCTCCCCGGGGACAGGGCTATTCCAAGAGACCCAGTACTTC. The encoded protein is CASSPGTGLFQETQYF.

V usage is TRBV6-5 and J usage is TRBJ2-7, with 7 positions matching TRBD1. This CDR3 is built from 13 residues. Germline V gives CDR1 MNHEY, CDR2 SVGAGI. V was clipped by 7 bases and J by 7 bases; unmatched bases: 10. CDR3 coding DNA: TGTGCCAGCAAGGGACAGATTTACCTGGAGCAGTACTTC. Translating it yields CASKGQIYLEQYF.

This clone was detected a few times. J is TRBJ2-1 and V is TRBV5-1; D might be TRBD1 (6 bases). Germline V gene lookup returns CDR1 SGHRS and CDR2 YFSETQ. V lost 4 bases, J lost 0 bases, and 17 bases lay in between. The CDR3 consists of 17 residues. The chain's CDR3 is CASSPDIGTSSYNEQFF. The CDR3 region has the DNA TGCGCCAGCAGCCCAGACATTGGGACAAGCTCCTACAATGAGCAGTTCTTC.

The V call is TRBV30, the J call TRBJ1-5; D not resolved. The CDR3 has 13 residues. Germline CDR1 GTSNPN, CDR2 SVGIG (reference sequence). V lost 4 bases to trimming and J lost 0 bases, with 7 bases between them. The CDR3 DNA reads TGTGCCTGGACTACTGATAGCAATCAGCCCCAGCATTTT. This gives the protein CAWTTDSNQPQHF.

The CDR3 here is CASSGPTQADTQYF. In DNA form, the CDR3 reads TGTGCCAGCAGTGGGCCCACCCAGGCAGATACGCAGTATTTT. V usage is TRBV2 and J usage is TRBJ2-3; D ambiguous. The V and J ends lost 4 bases and 4 bases respectively, with 12 bases between them. From germline, CDR1 is SNHLY and CDR2 FYNNEI. There are 14 residues in the CDR3.

The chain carries TRBV5-4 and TRBJ1-2; no definite D call. Trimming removed 4 bases from V and 11 bases from J, with 18 bases in between. Germline V gives CDR1 SGHNT, CDR2 YYREEE (reference sequence). The length of the CDR3 is 13 residues. DNA for the CDR3: TGTGCCAGCAGCCAACCCCCCGGGAGTACTTACACCTTC. Encoded protein: CASSQPPGSTYTF.

The rearrangement joins TRBV5-5 to TRBJ1-1; no clear D. Deletions cut 6 bases from V and 1 base from J, with 13 bases between. The CDR3 totals 14 residues. CDR1 SGHKS and CDR2 YYEKEE come from the germline V gene (reference sequence). The CDR3 protein is CASNRSVGNTEAFF. CDR3 in DNA: TGTGCCAGCAACCGTTCGGTCGGGAACACTGAAGCTTTCTTT. The whole variable domain, remainder taken from reference TRBV5-5 and TRBJ1-1, is DAGVTQSPTHLIKTRGQQVTLRCSPISGHKSVSWYQQVLGQGPQFIFQYYEKEERGRGNFPDRFSARQFPNYSSELNVNALLLGDSALYLCASNRSVGNTEAFFGQGTRLTVV.

This chain connects TRBV7-8 to TRBJ1-1; D uncertain. Trimming stripped 2 bases from V and 1 base from J, with 8 bases between. The germline CDR1 and CDR2 sequences are SGHVS and FQNEAQ. This CDR3 is 14 amino acids long. The CDR3 nucleotides read TGTGCCAGCAGCTTACAAAGCGGGAACACTGAAGCTTTCTTT. This translates into CASSLQSGNTEAFF.

The chain joins TRBV27 to TRBJ2-7, with 14 bases fitting TRBD2. Germline V gene sequence: CDR1 MNHEY, CDR2 SMNVEV (reference sequence). V gave up 10 bases and J gave up 0 bases; unmatched junction bases: 2. CDR3 size: 14 residues. CDR3 region: CATGTSGSSYEQYF. CDR3 nucleotide sequence: TGTGCCACCGGGACTAGCGGGAGCTCCTACGAGCAGTACTTC.

This clone was seen more than once but under ten times. This chain links TRBV19 with TRBJ1-5; tentatively, D is TRBD1 (6 bases). Trimming pared 6 bases from V and 6 bases from J, leaving 18 bases between. CDR1 is LNHDA, CDR2 SQIVND, per germline (reference sequence). The CDR3 runs to 15 residues. This CDR3 is CASRSMTGASQPQHF. The CDR3 DNA is TGTGCCAGTAGAAGTATGACAGGAGCTAGTCAGCCCCAGCATTTT. Filled out from reference TRBV19 and TRBJ1-5, the complete variable domain reads DGGITQSPKYLFRKEGQNVTLSCEQNLNHDAMYWYRQDPGQGLRLIYYSQIVNDFQKGDIAEGYSVSREKKESFPLTVTSAQKNPTAFYLCASRSMTGASQPQHFGDGTRLSIL.

The genes are TRBV27 and TRBJ2-7, with D unclear. From germline, CDR1 is MNHEY and CDR2 SMNVEV (reference sequence). The CDR3 length is 13 residues. With 4 bases removed from V and 0 bases from J, the gap between germline ends came to 7 bases. In DNA form, the CDR3 reads TGTGCCAGCAGTTCTTACAGCTCCTACGAGCAGTACTTC. This codes for CASSSYSSYEQYF.

V gene TRBV6-5 combines with J gene TRBJ2-7, with a possible D match to TRBD1 (5 bases). V lost 7 bases and J 7 bases, leaving 14 bases between the germline ends. The CDR3 length is 12 residues. CDR1 and CDR2 from the germline V gene are MNHEY and SVGAGI. The CDR3 region is CASMAGFREQYF. Written as DNA, the CDR3 is TGTGCCAGCATGGCAGGGTTTAGGGAGCAGTACTTC.

The chain is built from TRBV30 and TRBJ1-5; 9 bases are a match to TRBD1. This CDR3 is 15 amino acids long. V shed 5 bases and J 16 bases; nucleotides not matched to a gene: 21. Germline lookup yields CDR1 GTSNPN and CDR2 SVGIG (reference sequence). The CDR3 is CAWARKGQGIAGEHF. CDR3 sequence (DNA): TGTGCCTGGGCACGAAAGGGACAGGGCATCGCGGGCGAACATTTT.

The CDR3: CASSGLAGSYNEQFF. DNA for the CDR3: TGTGCCAGCAGCGGACTAGCGGGCTCCTACAATGAGCAGTTCTTC. The J gene is TRBJ2-1, the V gene TRBV11-2, with 11 bases lining up with TRBD2. V lost 5 bases and J lost 0; bases outside the gene matches: 0. The germline V gene has CDR1 SGHAT and CDR2 FQNNGV. The CDR3 extends over 15 amino acids. The full variable domain, rest sourced from reference TRBV11-2 and TRBJ2-1, is EAGVAQSPRYKIIEKRQSVAFWCNPISGHATLYWYQQILGQGPKLLIQFQNNGVVDDSQLPKDRFSAERLKGVDSTLKIQPAKLEDSAVYLCASSGLAGSYNEQFFGPGTRLTVL.

V usage is TRBV10-3 and J usage is TRBJ2-1; 16 bases line up with TRBD2. Germline loops: CDR1 ENHRY, CDR2 SYGVKD. The CDR3 runs to 17 residues. Losses at the gene ends were 6 bases for V and 5 bases for J; bases not matched to a gene: 7. CDR3 in amino acids: CAIRRGLAGGPDNEQFF. CDR3 nucleotides: TGTGCCATCAGGAGGGGACTAGCGGGAGGGCCAGACAATGAGCAGTTCTTC.

The chain carries TRBV6-4 and TRBJ1-1, with D uncertain. Germline-derived CDR1 and CDR2 are MRHNA and SNTAGT. V lost 5 bases and J 0 bases, leaving 10 bases between the germline ends. The CDR3 has 14 residues. Here the CDR3 DNA reads TGTGCCAGCAGTCTAGATTTCATGAACACTGAAGCTTTCTTT. This gives the protein CASSLDFMNTEAFF.